The next 10 T cell receptor beta chains were all read from a single sample in a study of blood T cell repertoires in COVID-19. Sequenced by immunoSEQ multiplex PCR; TCRdb stores in-frame clones only, minus some. Among fewer than 350,000 clones listed, approximately 89% were seen once. The sample comprised PBMCs or T cells enriched from blood (not recorded which). The receptors were gathered from a woman in her thirties or forties who had recovered from COVID-19.

The chain is built from TRBV10-2 and TRBJ1-5; D is unclear. The CDR3 runs to 12 residues. CDR1 and CDR2 (germline): WSHSY, SAAADI. The V and J ends lost 3 bases and 5 bases respectively, with 5 bases between them. The CDR3 sequence: CASSDPDQPQHF. As DNA, the CDR3 is TGCGCCAGCAGTGACCCCGATCAGCCCCAGCATTTT.

This rearrangement joins TRBV7-3 to TRBJ2-5; possibly TRBD1 for D (5 bases). The germline V and J ends were trimmed by 4 bases and 5 bases, with 11 bases remaining between them. This CDR3 spans 13 amino acids. From germline, CDR1 is SGHTA and CDR2 FQGTGA. This CDR3 reads CASSSARAETQYF. CDR3 nucleotide sequence: TGTGCCAGCAGCTCAGCCAGGGCGGAGACCCAGTACTTC. The entire variable domain, with the rest obtained from reference TRBV7-3 and TRBJ2-5, is as follows: GAGVSQTPSNKVTEKGKYVELRCDPISGHTALYWYRQSLGQGPEFLIYFQGTGAADDSGLPNDRFFAVRPEGSVSTLKIQRTERGDSAVYLCASSSARAETQYFGPGTRLLVL.

The V and J genes are TRBV2 and TRBJ1-5, with 9 bases identical to TRBD1. Trimming took 6 bases from V and 7 from J; bases not matched to a gene: 7. Germline CDR1 reads SNHLY; CDR2 reads FYNNEI. This CDR3 is 14 amino acids long. The CDR3 region has the DNA TGTGCCAGCAGCATGACAGGGGGAGGCCAGCCCCAGCATTTT. As protein: CASSMTGGGQPQHF.

Here the CDR3 reads CASSTGGLPYEQYF. CDR3 DNA sequence: TGTGCCAGCAGTACTGGAGGGTTGCCCTACGAGCAGTACTTC. The chain employs TRBV6-5 and TRBJ2-7; possible D gene TRBD2, 6 bases. From germline, CDR1 is MNHEY and CDR2 SVGAGI. Trimming left V 5 bases short and J 2 bases short, with 13 bases between. The CDR3 runs to 14 residues.

The rearrangement joins TRBV19 to TRBJ1-5, with D hard to call. CDR1 and CDR2 from the germline V gene are LNHDA and SQIVND (reference sequence). Trimming pared 3 bases from V and 0 bases from J, leaving 9 bases between. This CDR3 is built from 15 residues. The CDR3 protein is CASSMRGPSNQPQHF. The CDR3 DNA is TGTGCCAGTAGTATGAGAGGGCCTAGCAATCAGCCCCAGCATTTT.

The chain combines TRBV7-3 with TRBJ2-3; 7 bases map to TRBD1. The germline V gene has CDR1 SGHTA and CDR2 FQGTGA. The CDR3 is 13 amino acids. The V gene end was trimmed by 5 bases and the J gene end by 4 bases; junction bases not matched to a gene: 3. CDR3 amino acids: CASSRQGPDTQYF. The CDR3 region has the DNA TGTGCCAGCAGCCGACAGGGCCCAGATACGCAGTATTTT.

The chain is built from TRBV2 and TRBJ2-1; TRBD2 might be the D (6 bases). V lost 4 bases, J lost 12 bases, and 19 bases lay in between. This CDR3 is 14 amino acids long. In germline, CDR1 is SNHLY, CDR2 FYNNEI. The CDR3 DNA follows: TGTGCCAGCAGTGCCTTTCGGGGACTCGGGGGGCAGTTCTTC. This sequence encodes CASSAFRGLGGQFF.

The CDR3 reads CAISESRQGGTEAFF. The CDR3 DNA reads as TGTGCCATCAGTGAGTCTCGACAGGGGGGGACTGAAGCTTTCTTT. The chain combines TRBV10-3 with TRBJ1-1; 9 nucleotides agree with TRBD1. This CDR3 has 15 amino acids. Germline V CDR1 and CDR2: ENHRY, SYGVKD. Germline trimming cut 0 bases from V and 5 bases from J; bases unmatched to any gene: 4.

This clone showed up just once. This specimen includes other DNA sequences encoding the same CDR3. V and J are TRBV29-1 and TRBJ1-1; perhaps TRBD1 as D (5 bases). Trimming cost V 6 bases and J 1 base, with 12 bases left between them. The CDR3 consists of 13 residues. Germline-derived CDR1 and CDR2 are SQVTM and ANQGSEA. Here the CDR3 DNA reads TGCAGCGTCACCCGGGGGGGGAACACTGAAGCTTTCTTT. Its translation: CSVTRGGNTEAFF.

This clone was observed a handful of times. The chain recombines TRBV21-1 with TRBJ1-5; TRBD1 is taken as the D call from the table, unchecked against the DNA. TRBV21-1 corresponds to a pseudogene. The CDR3 sequence is 16 residues long. The CDR3 coding sequence is TGTGCCAGCAGCAAAGTGGGGACAATTAGCAATCAGCCCCAGCATTTT. It specifies CASSKVGTISNQPQHF.